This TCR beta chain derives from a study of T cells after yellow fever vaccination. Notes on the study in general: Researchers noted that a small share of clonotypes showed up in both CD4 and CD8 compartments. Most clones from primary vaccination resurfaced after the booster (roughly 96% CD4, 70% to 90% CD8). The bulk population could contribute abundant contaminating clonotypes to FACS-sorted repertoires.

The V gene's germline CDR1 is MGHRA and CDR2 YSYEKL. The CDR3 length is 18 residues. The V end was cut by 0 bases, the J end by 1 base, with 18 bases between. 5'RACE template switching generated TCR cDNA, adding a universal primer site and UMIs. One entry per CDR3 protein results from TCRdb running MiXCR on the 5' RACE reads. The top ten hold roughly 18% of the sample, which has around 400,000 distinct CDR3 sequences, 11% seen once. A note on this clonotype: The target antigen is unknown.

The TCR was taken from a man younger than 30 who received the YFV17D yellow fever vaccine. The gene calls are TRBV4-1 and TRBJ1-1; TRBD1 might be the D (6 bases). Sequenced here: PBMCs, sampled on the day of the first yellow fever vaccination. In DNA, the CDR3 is TGCGCCAGCAGCCAAGAAGGGGGACCCGGGACGGAGAACACTGAAGCTTTCTTT. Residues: CASSQEGGPGTENTEAFF.